These 20 T cell receptor beta chains came from one sample sequenced in a study of T cell responses to AZD1222 COVID-19 vaccine. The repertoire was sequenced with immunoSEQ multiplex PCR; TCRdb's copy has only in-frame clones and lacks some. The sample shows under 150,000 clones, over 85% of them seen only once. Material: peripheral blood, obtained 28 days after the second AZD1222 dose. Receptors were obtained from an adult who received the AZD1222 COVID-19 vaccine.

The chain is built from TRBV10-3 and TRBJ1-1; D remains unclear. V gave up 0 bases and J gave up 1 base, with 9 bases separating them. CDR3 length: 15 residues. The germline V gene encodes CDR1 ENHRY and CDR2 SYGVKD. DNA for the CDR3: TGTGCCATCAGTGAGTCGAGACGGCCGAACACTGAAGCTTTCTTT. As protein: CAISESRRPNTEAFF.

The genes are TRBV11-3 and TRBJ1-4, with 9 bases fitting TRBD1. V trimming: 1 base; J trimming: 7 bases; junction bases outside the gene matches: 4. The CDR3 sequence is 15 residues long. Germline CDR1 SGHNT, CDR2 YENEEA. This CDR3 reads CASSLAGTGFEKLFF. DNA of the CDR3: TGTGCCAGCAGCTTAGCCGGGACAGGGTTTGAAAAACTGTTTTTT. Together with reference TRBV11-3 and TRBJ1-4, the CDR3 gives the full variable domain: EAGVVQSPRYKIIEKKQPVAFWCNPISGHNTLYWYLQNLGQGPELLIRYENEEAVDDSQLPKDRFSAERLKGVDSTLKIQPAELGDSAVYLCASSLAGTGFEKLFFGSGTQLSVL.

This clone was seen a single time. J is TRBJ2-7 and V is TRBV5-6, with D possibly TRBD2 on 6 matching bases. The CDR3 extends over 15 amino acids. Trimming removed 4 bases at V and 1 base at J, with 15 bases between. Germline V CDR1 and CDR2: SGHDT, YYEEEE. The CDR3 reads CASSPGLAKSYEQYF. Written as DNA, the CDR3 is TGTGCCAGCAGCCCGGGACTCGCGAAGTCCTACGAGCAGTACTTC.

This sequence joins TRBV5-1 and TRBJ1-1; D possibly corresponds to TRBD1 (6 bases). This CDR3 comprises 15 residues. V was clipped by 4 bases and J by 4 bases, with 17 bases between them. Germline V gene sequence: CDR1 SGHRS, CDR2 YFSETQ. CDR3 loop: CASSPSTGMGTEAFF. CDR3 sequence (DNA): TGCGCCAGCAGCCCTAGTACAGGGATGGGCACTGAAGCTTTCTTT.

V usage is TRBV7-6 and J usage is TRBJ2-7; 8 bases are a match to TRBD1. CDR1 is SGHVS and CDR2 is FNYEAQ in the germline V gene. The trim removed 3 bases at V and 2 bases at J, leaving 6 bases unmatched. This CDR3 spans 15 amino acids. This chain's CDR3 is CASSFRGTGTYEQYF. CDR3 DNA sequence: TGTGCCAGCAGCTTCCGTGGGACAGGAACCTACGAGCAGTACTTC.

The genes are TRBV7-2 and TRBJ2-5; either TRBD1 or TRBD2 may supply D (5 bases each). V lost 1 base and J 5 bases, leaving 14 bases between the germline ends. The CDR3 totals 15 residues. CDR1 is SGHTA and CDR2 is FQGNSA in the germline V gene. CDR3 bases: TGTGCCAGCAGCTTAGGAGGGGTTGAAGGGGAGACCCAGTACTTC. Its protein product is CASSLGGVEGETQYF.

The chain couples TRBV6-6 to TRBJ1-2; TRBD1 aligns across 8 bases. The ends lost 2 bases at V and 8 bases at J; junction bases unmatched: 7. The germline CDR1 and CDR2 sequences are MNHNY and SVGAGI (reference sequence). The CDR3 has 14 residues. The CDR3 sequence: CASSYPGQGEGYTF. The CDR3 bases are TGTGCCAGCAGTTACCCCGGACAGGGTGAGGGCTACACCTTC.

The chain employs TRBV5-1 and TRBJ1-6; 7 bases map to TRBD1. Trimming took 4 bases from V and 7 from J; bases not matched to a gene: 8. The germline CDR1 and CDR2 sequences are SGHRS and YFSETQ. The CDR3 sequence is 15 residues long. The CDR3 here is CASSAGTAGNSPLHF. The CDR3 nucleotides are TGCGCCAGCAGCGCCGGGACAGCGGGAAATTCACCCCTCCACTTT.

This chain connects TRBV6-2 or TRBV6-3 to TRBJ1-2; maybe TRBD1 (5 bases). V gave up 6 bases and J gave up 7 bases, with 15 bases separating them. The CDR3 consists of 13 residues. Germline values: CDR1 MNHEY, CDR2 SVGEGT. CDR3 sequence (DNA): TGTGCCAGCAGCCGGGACGAGGGGTTTGGCTACACCTTC. Its translation: CASSRDEGFGYTF.

V usage is TRBV28 and J usage is TRBJ2-7, with 7 nucleotides matching TRBD2. CDR3 length: 14 residues. Germline loops: CDR1 MDHEN, CDR2 SYDVKM. Trimming took 7 bases from V and 2 from J; bases not matched to a gene: 8. The CDR3 DNA reads as TGTGCCAGCACCTATAGCGGGTCGACCTACGAGCAGTACTTC. Amino acids: CASTYSGSTYEQYF.

The V gene is TRBV7-9, the J gene TRBJ1-5; perhaps TRBD1 as D (6 bases). CDR1 is SEHNR, CDR2 FQNEAQ, per germline (reference sequence). Trimming shortened V by 1 base and J by 6 bases, and 13 bases separated the two germline ends. This CDR3 is built from 15 residues. The CDR3 loop is CASSLDRVPGQPQHF. The CDR3 DNA reads as TGTGCCAGCAGCTTAGACAGGGTTCCGGGTCAGCCCCAGCATTTT.

With respect to this clone: The germline gene is not matched at one end of the junction; a read error may be the cause. This chain links TRBV25-1 with TRBJ2-1; no clear D. There are 9 residues in the CDR3. Germline loops: CDR1 MGHDK, CDR2 SYGVNS. The CDR3 region is CAPYNEQFF. The DNA of the CDR3 is TGTGCACCCTATAATGAGCAGTTCTTC.

The J gene is TRBJ2-2, the V gene TRBV27; D gene unclear. Looked up from germline, CDR1 is MNHEY and CDR2 is SMNVEV (reference sequence). V gave up 6 bases and J gave up 8 bases, with 16 bases separating them. The CDR3 sequence is 14 residues long. CDR3 amino acids: CASSRPGLQGELFF. CDR3 in DNA: TGTGCCAGCAGCCGGCCTGGATTACAAGGGGAGCTGTTTTTT.

The rearrangement uses TRBV7-9 and TRBJ1-2, with TRBD1 matching over 8 bases. V trimming: 2 bases; J trimming: 0 bases; junction bases outside the gene matches: 8. CDR3 length: 17 amino acids. From germline, CDR1 is SEHNR and CDR2 FQNEAQ (reference sequence). CDR3 in amino acids: CASSLTGTGAPNYGYTF. CDR3 in DNA: TGTGCCAGCAGCTTAACCGGGACAGGTGCCCCTAACTATGGCTACACCTTC.

The V and J genes are TRBV7-9 and TRBJ2-2, with D tentatively TRBD2 (8 bases). Between the trimmed V and J ends, which lost 5 bases and 5 bases, there was a span of 21 bases. Per germline, CDR1 SEHNR and CDR2 FQNEAQ (reference sequence). The CDR3 has 17 amino acids. The CDR3 sequence: CASSLTREGQRTGELFF. For the CDR3, the DNA is TGTGCCAGCAGCCTAACTCGGGAGGGACAGAGAACCGGGGAGCTGTTTTTT.

The chain couples TRBV6-2 or TRBV6-3 to TRBJ2-2, with 7 positions matching TRBD2. Germline V lookup: CDR1 MNHEY, CDR2 SVGEGT. CDR3 length: 16 amino acids. With V trimmed by 0 bases and J by 5 bases, 6 bases remained unmatched. The CDR3 nucleotides read TGTGCCAGCAGTTACTCGTGGGCGGGAGTTACCGGGGAGCTGTTTTTT. This sequence encodes CASSYSWAGVTGELFF.

The chain recombines TRBV10-3 with TRBJ1-1, with D possibly being TRBD1 (5 bases). The V end was cut by 10 bases, the J end by 1 base, with 13 bases between. The CDR3 runs to 13 residues. Germline V gene sequence: CDR1 ENHRY, CDR2 SYGVKD. This CDR3 reads CASQQAPNTEAFF. CDR3 DNA sequence: TGTGCCAGCCAACAGGCGCCGAACACTGAAGCTTTCTTT.

The rearrangement uses TRBV7-2 and TRBJ1-1; D not certain. In germline, CDR1 is SGHTA, CDR2 FQGNSA. V lost 3 bases to trimming and J lost 5 bases, with 13 bases between them. The CDR3 has 14 residues. The CDR3 bases are TGTGCCAGCAGCTTTACCGGGGTGTGGACTGAAGCTTTCTTT. It specifies CASSFTGVWTEAFF.

This clone was seen only once. The CDR3 nucleotides read TGTGCCAGCAGCGTGGGGCCTTGGAATACCCTCCACTTT. Amino acid sequence: CASSVGPWNTLHF. The chain links TRBV7-6 to TRBJ1-6, with D maybe TRBD1 (5 bases). Germline assignment: CDR1 SGHVS and CDR2 FNYEAQ. This CDR3 comprises 13 residues. Trimming cost V 5 bases and J 14 bases, with 16 bases left between them.

V gene TRBV18 combines with J gene TRBJ2-3, with D unclear. This CDR3 has 13 amino acids. The germline CDR1 and CDR2 sequences are KGHSH and LQKENI. Trimming took off 0 bases at V and 3 bases at J, with 4 bases between the two ends. In nucleotides, the CDR3 is TGTGCCAGCTCACCACCGGTTACAGATACGCAGTATTTT. Encoded protein: CASSPPVTDTQYF.